This T cell receptor beta chain was sequenced for a study of T cells after yellow fever vaccination. Looking at the study overall: SMART-Seq v4 Ultra Low Input handled preparation of low-cell-number fractions. The study's findings and limits: Abundant bulk-derived clonotypes could contaminate FACS-sorted repertoires. The CD4 and CD8 compartments had a small share of their clonotypes in common.

V shed 7 bases and J shed 8 bases, with 10 bases lying between them. Germline V gene lookup returns CDR1 SNHLY and CDR2 FYNNEI. The CDR3 runs 11 residues. To note about this clonotype: Its specificity is not known.

MiXCR was run by TCRdb on the 5' RACE reads, yielding one entry per CDR3 protein. The sample lists approximately 550,000 distinct CDR3 sequences; 15% to 20% were seen once. This specimen was PBMCs, taken 15 days after the yellow fever booster vaccination. The genes are TRBV2 and TRBJ2-3; D ambiguous. The TCR originated in a man younger than 45 who received the YFV17D yellow fever vaccine. CDR3 sequence: CASKALVTQYF. The CDR3 DNA reads as TGTGCCAGCAAGGCCCTAGTTACGCAGTATTTT.